This T cell receptor beta chain was obtained from a study of neoadjuvant nivolumab and ipilimumab in lung cancer (dated by TCRdb to 2018 to 2021). Study-wide context: In the NEOSTAR trial, nivolumab was administered intravenously at 3 mg/kg on days 1, 15 and 29, and the combination arm also received ipilimumab 1 mg/kg on day 1 only. The trial treated about 45 patients with operable NSCLC: about 23 were randomized to nivolumab monotherapy and some 21 to nivolumab plus ipilimumab. Matched pretherapy and resected tumor pairs were analyzed for seven patients, of whom four received nivolumab and three received nivolumab plus ipilimumab. The primary trial endpoint was the major pathologic response (MPR) rate in the intention-to-treat population in each study arm. TCR repertoires in pretherapy (baseline) peripheral blood were compared with TCR repertoires in tumors resected at surgery after neoadjuvant immune checkpoint blockade.

A remark on this clone: What this receptor recognizes is not known. No much larger clone exists at a distance of one base, and base qualities are not known.

The library was obtained by the immunoSEQ multiplex PCR assay. The study's own analysis went as follows. Richness and clonality were used to summarize the repertoires, and clones that significantly expanded or contracted between pre- and post-therapy samples were identified. TCRdb's version of the immuneACCESS table is confined to in-frame rearrangements and falls short of the full clone set. An unresolved V gene accounts for under half of the shortfall where checked; the remainder is of unknown origin. V, J and clone size are those of that table, while D and trimming were read from the DNA. In all, the sample holds 18,000 or so clones, and roughly three quarters of those were seen once. The top ten constitute about 9.8% of the sample. The time point label corresponds to: at surgical resection after neoadjuvant nivolumab +/- ipilimumab. The samples were obtained from NEOSTAR, a phase 2 randomized trial that tested neoadjuvant nivolumab or nivolumab plus ipilimumab, followed by surgery, in operable NSCLC.

Study-wide findings and limitations: TCR richness in pretherapy blood showed a positive correlation with richness in tumors resected after neoadjuvant therapy (Spearman R ≈ 0.78). TCR sequencing was performed in a small number of samples. TCR richness and clonality were greater in resected tumors than in tumor-adjacent uninvolved lung, and increases were seen in more dual-therapy-treated tumors. No significant correlation was found between TCR clonality and pathologic tumor regression, and only a single major-pathologic-response sample was available for the analysis of TCR clonality versus pathologic tumor regression. From pretherapy to surgery, increases in tumor T-cell richness and clonality were observed in three of three dual-therapy tumors but in only two of four nivolumab-treated tumors.

The clonotype was recovered from an adult with non-small cell lung cancer. Sequences were derived from tumor tissue, sampled after neoadjuvant nivolumab, alone or with ipilimumab, at or shortly before surgery.

The CDR3 region: CASSTGQGATEAFF. Here is the DNA: TGCGCCAGCAGCACGGGACAGGGGGCAACTGAAGCTTTCTTT. Recombination linked TRBV5-1 to TRBJ1-1; 12 central nucleotides agree with TRBD1. Ends trimmed: V by 4 bases, J by 5 bases; bases unmatched to a gene: 3. CDR1 and CDR2 are read off the germline V gene as SGHRS and YFSETQ. From the cysteine through the phenylalanine, the CDR3 covers 14 amino acids. This entry keeps only the CDR3 DNA: 42 bases, framed from base 1.